This T cell receptor beta chain was observed in a study of cytomegalovirus exposure and HLA in healthy donors. Study-level background: Most donors, around 81% of some 400 genotyped, fell in the Caucasian-associated ancestry cluster.

CDR3 length: 14 amino acids. CDR1 and CDR2 from the germline V gene are SEHNR and FQNEAQ (reference sequence). Losses at the gene ends were 7 bases for V and 3 bases for J; bases not matched to a gene: 8. The PCR made use of 60 Vbeta and 13 Jbeta primers. Using immunoSEQ multiplex PCR, the repertoire was profiled, and TCRdb retains in-frame clones only, with some absent. The repertoire consists of roughly 150,000 clones, with 75% occurring once and the leading ten covering around 11%. Study-wide results and limits: The investigators catalogued 160 or so TCR beta chains as cytomegalovirus-associated. A classifier reportedly called cytomegalovirus status with high sensitivity and specificity.

In the case of this clone: Its target is unknown.

The sequence was collected from a man between 18 and 35 years old in good health and CMV-seropositive. The J gene is TRBJ1-2, the V gene TRBV7-9, with 7 bases that match TRBD1. The sample was PBMCs. CDR3 bases: TGTGCCAGCACCTATTGGGGGACAGACTATGGCTACACCTTC. This codes for CASTYWGTDYGYTF.